These 19 T cell receptor beta chains came from one sample sequenced in a study of T cell responses to AZD1222 COVID-19 vaccine. TCRdb's table, derived via immunoSEQ multiplex PCR, lists solely in-frame clones and lacks some. The sample gives 130,000 to 150,000 clones, approximately 89% of which show up once; about 1.8% is in the top ten. The sample in question was peripheral blood, obtained 28 days after the second AZD1222 dose. The receptor set was obtained from an adult who received the AZD1222 COVID-19 vaccine.

The CDR3 region has the DNA TGTGCCAGCAGTTTAATCGCGGGAGGCGCCTACAATGAGCAGTTCTTC. Translated, it gives CASSLIAGGAYNEQFF. V usage is TRBV28 and J usage is TRBJ2-1; TRBD2 matches 8 bases. V dropped 2 bases and J dropped 2; count of bases not matched to a gene: 5. Germline lookup yields CDR1 MDHEN and CDR2 SYDVKM. The CDR3 has 16 residues.

The CDR3 region is CASSEEYPEGNQPQHF. The CDR3, as DNA: TGTGCCAGCAGTGAAGAGTACCCAGAGGGCAATCAGCCCCAGCATTTT. The V and J genes are TRBV2 and TRBJ1-5; D unclear. The ends were cut back, 1 base at V and 2 bases at J, with 12 bases in the middle. CDR1 SNHLY and CDR2 FYNNEI come from the germline V gene. CDR3 length equals 16 residues.

This clone was seen once. The J gene is TRBJ2-2, the V gene TRBV9; D gene uncertain. With 0 bases removed from V and 6 bases from J, the gap between germline ends came to 6 bases. Looked up from germline, CDR1 is SGDLS and CDR2 is YYNGEE. CDR3 length: 13 residues. DNA of the CDR3: TGTGCCAGCAGCGTAGAAAGAGCCGGGGAGCTGTTTTTT. This codes for CASSVERAGELFF.

This clone has more than one count but fewer than ten. The chain recombines TRBV2 with TRBJ1-2; D uncertain. The germline V gene has CDR1 SNHLY and CDR2 FYNNEI. With 3 bases removed from V and 0 bases from J, the gap between germline ends came to 11 bases. CDR3 length equals 15 residues. The CDR3 spells CASSDNGGSNYGYTF. CDR3 in DNA: TGTGCCAGCAGTGATAACGGAGGGTCTAACTATGGCTACACCTTC.

This sequence joins TRBV19 and TRBJ2-7, with D unclear. The CDR3 contains 14 residues. Germline lookup yields CDR1 LNHDA and CDR2 SQIVND (reference sequence). V was clipped by 3 bases and J by 3 bases, with 12 bases between them. The CDR3 loop is CASSIRVVGYEQYF. The CDR3 coding sequence is TGTGCCAGTAGTATCCGAGTAGTGGGCTACGAGCAGTACTTC.

The chain recombines TRBV15 with TRBJ1-2, with unresolved D. Germline-derived CDR1 and CDR2 are LNHNV and YYDKDF (reference sequence). The CDR3 consists of 13 residues. The V end was cut by 0 bases, the J end by 4 bases, with 6 bases between. This CDR3 is CATSRDGPYGYTF. In DNA form, the CDR3 reads TGTGCCACCAGCAGAGATGGGCCCTATGGCTACACCTTC.

The chain carries TRBV6-5 and TRBJ1-2, with D possibly matching TRBD1 (5 bases). Trimming cost V 2 bases and J 7 bases, with 11 bases left between them. This CDR3 has 13 residues. The germline gives CDR1 MNHEY, CDR2 SVGAGI. The CDR3 spells CASSYVSGGGYTF. DNA of the CDR3: TGTGCCAGCAGTTACGTGTCGGGGGGTGGCTACACCTTC.

This clone appeared a few times. The chain couples TRBV20-1 to TRBJ1-1; D not certain. Trimming cost V 3 bases and J 4 bases, with 15 bases left between them. The germline gives CDR1 DFQATT, CDR2 SNEGSKA (reference sequence). The CDR3 length is 14 residues. CDR3 in amino acids: CSASDLGDGTEAFF. In DNA, the CDR3 is TGCAGTGCTAGTGATCTCGGGGATGGCACTGAAGCTTTCTTT.

V usage is TRBV15 and J usage is TRBJ2-7; a weak D match, TRBD1 (5 bases). Germline CDR1 and CDR2: LNHNV and YYDKDF (reference sequence). Deletions cut 1 base from V and 0 bases from J, with 10 bases between. The CDR3 runs 15 residues. The CDR3 nucleotides are TGTGCCACCAGCAGAGTAACAGGAAGCTCCTACGAGCAGTACTTC. Its protein is CATSRVTGSSYEQYF.

This clone was observed once. This chain joins TRBV10-1 and TRBJ2-7; TRBD1 agrees at 10 bases. Germline V lookup: CDR1 WNHNN, CDR2 SYGVQD (reference sequence). The CDR3 contains 13 residues. With V trimmed by 4 bases and J by 4 bases, 1 base remained unmatched. CDR3: CASSGGQGYEQYF. Written as DNA, the CDR3 is TGCGCCAGCAGTGGGGGACAGGGGTACGAGCAGTACTTC.

The rearrangement uses TRBV6-6 and TRBJ1-1; 9 nucleotides agree with TRBD1. With V trimmed by 6 bases and J by 2 bases, 7 bases remained unmatched. Germline V gives CDR1 MNHNY, CDR2 SVGAGI (reference sequence). The CDR3 sequence is 15 residues long. Here the CDR3 reads CASRSRTGVNTEAFF. The CDR3 DNA reads TGTGCCAGCAGATCCCGGACAGGGGTTAACACTGAAGCTTTCTTT.

The CDR3 loop is CASRSGSGTDTQYF. The CDR3 DNA is TGTGCCAGCAGGAGCGGGAGCGGGACAGATACGCAGTATTTT. The rearrangement uses TRBV6-5 and TRBJ2-3; the match to TRBD2 covers 8 bases. CDR3 length: 14 amino acids. Germline trimming cut 6 bases from V and 3 bases from J; bases unmatched to any gene: 5. Germline CDR1 is MNHEY and CDR2 is SVGAGI.

The chain couples TRBV7-9 to TRBJ2-5; 10 bases fit TRBD2. The junction had 7 bases not matched to a gene; V was cut back by 1 base and J by 5 bases. The CDR3 is 16 residues long. Germline values: CDR1 SEHNR, CDR2 FQNEAQ (reference sequence). DNA for the CDR3: TGTGCCAGCAGCTTAGTTCTAGCGGGAGATTTGGAGACCCAGTACTTC. The encoded protein is CASSLVLAGDLETQYF.

The rearrangement uses TRBV6-1 and TRBJ1-5, with 8 positions matching TRBD1. With 3 bases clipped from V and 5 bases from J, the junction kept 6 bases outside the gene matches. The CDR3 runs to 15 residues. Germline CDR1 reads MNHNS; CDR2 reads SASEGT. Here the CDR3 reads CASSDGQGWDQPQHF. CDR3 DNA sequence: TGTGCCAGCAGTGACGGACAGGGTTGGGATCAGCCCCAGCATTTT.

The chain combines TRBV5-1 with TRBJ1-1, with D possibly TRBD1 on 5 matching bases. The V end was cut by 2 bases, the J end by 4 bases, with 12 bases between. The CDR3 consists of 14 residues. CDR1 SGHRS and CDR2 YFSETQ come from the germline V gene. The CDR3 sequence: CASSFEAGSTEAFF. CDR3 bases: TGCGCCAGCAGCTTTGAGGCAGGGTCCACTGAAGCTTTCTTT.

CDR3 sequence: CASSIGWGQQPYEQYF. The DNA for the CDR3 is TGTGCCAGCAGTATAGGGTGGGGACAGCAACCCTACGAGCAGTACTTC. The chain uses TRBV11-2 and TRBJ2-7, with 7 bases fitting TRBD1. The CDR3 has 16 amino acids. From germline, CDR1 is SGHAT and CDR2 FQNNGV. J was trimmed by 2 bases and V by 6 bases; bases with no gene match: 13.

The chain recombines TRBV27 with TRBJ1-4; D call uncertain. CDR3 size: 13 residues. V lost 4 bases and J lost 4, with 7 bases in between. The V gene's germline CDR1 is MNHEY and CDR2 SMNVEV (reference sequence). CDR3 sequence: CASSWHSNEKLFF. CDR3 in DNA: TGTGCCAGCAGTTGGCATAGTAATGAAAAACTGTTTTTT.

This chain links TRBV12-3 or TRBV12-4 with TRBJ2-5; D ambiguous. This CDR3 is 11 amino acids long. The V gene lost 8 bases and the J gene lost 4 bases, with 8 bases spanning the gap. CDR3 in amino acids: CASGRPETQYF. DNA of the CDR3: TGTGCCAGCGGAAGACCAGAGACCCAGTACTTC.

This clone was counted only a few times. The chain joins TRBV5-8 to TRBJ1-2; D gene uncertain. This CDR3 has 13 residues. CDR1 and CDR2 from the germline V gene are SGHTS and YDEGEE. V was trimmed by 0 bases and J by 7 bases, leaving 10 bases between them. In DNA, the CDR3 is TGTGCCAGCAGCTTGGGACTACTTCCTGGCTACACCTTC. Its protein product is CASSLGLLPGYTF.